Sequencing of this T cell receptor beta chain was carried out in a study of T cell responses to AZD1222 COVID-19 vaccine. V gave up 1 base and J gave up 3 bases, with 9 bases separating them. The CDR3 runs 14 residues. Germline assignment: CDR1 LGHDT and CDR2 YNNKEL (reference sequence). The study, taken as a whole, reports: Targeting of unmutated variant regions was reportedly seen in nearly half of spike-specific TCRs. AZD1222 recipients seropositive at baseline numbered only six or seven. Repertoires were collected only later (after the peak T cell response had occurred). At 160-218 and 743-854, vaccine-associated CD4 TCRs were dominant, and they spanned spike.

Some clones are missing from TCRdb's copy, which holds only in-frame ones; the method was immunoSEQ multiplex PCR. The sample yields tens of thousands of clones, approximately 80% seen once. To note about this clone: What it recognizes is unknown.

The J gene is TRBJ1-1, the V gene TRBV3-1 (or the pseudogene TRBV3-2); D unresolved. The sample here was peripheral blood, taken 28 days after the second AZD1222 dose. The clonotype was recovered from an adult who received the AZD1222 COVID-19 vaccine. CDR3 region: CASSQGLRDTEAFF. The CDR3 region has the DNA TGTGCCAGCAGCCAAGGGCTAAGGGACACTGAAGCTTTCTTT.